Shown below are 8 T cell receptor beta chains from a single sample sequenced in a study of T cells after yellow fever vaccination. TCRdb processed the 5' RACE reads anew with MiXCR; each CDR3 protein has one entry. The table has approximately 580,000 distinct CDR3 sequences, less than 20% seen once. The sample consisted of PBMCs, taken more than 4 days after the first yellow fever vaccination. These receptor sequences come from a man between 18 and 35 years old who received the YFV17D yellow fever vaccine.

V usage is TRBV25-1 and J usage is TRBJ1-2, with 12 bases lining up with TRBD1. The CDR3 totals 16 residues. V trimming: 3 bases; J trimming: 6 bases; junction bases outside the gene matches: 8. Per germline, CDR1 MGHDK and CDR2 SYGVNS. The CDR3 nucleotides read TGTGCCAGCAGTGACCAGGGACAGGGGGCGATGGATGGCTACACCTTC. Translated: CASSDQGQGAMDGYTF.

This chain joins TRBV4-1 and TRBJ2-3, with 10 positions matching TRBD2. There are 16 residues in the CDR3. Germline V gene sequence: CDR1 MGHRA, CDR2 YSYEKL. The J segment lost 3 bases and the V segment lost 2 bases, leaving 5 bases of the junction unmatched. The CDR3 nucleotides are TGCGCCAGCAGCCAAACACTAGCGGGGCGTACAGATACGCAGTATTTT. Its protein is CASSQTLAGRTDTQYF.

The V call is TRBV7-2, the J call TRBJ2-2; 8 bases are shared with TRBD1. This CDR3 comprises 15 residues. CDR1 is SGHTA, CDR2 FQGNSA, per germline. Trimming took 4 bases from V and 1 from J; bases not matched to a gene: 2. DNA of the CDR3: TGTGCCAGCAGCTCGACAGGGGTGAACACCGGGGAGCTGTTTTTT. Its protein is CASSSTGVNTGELFF.

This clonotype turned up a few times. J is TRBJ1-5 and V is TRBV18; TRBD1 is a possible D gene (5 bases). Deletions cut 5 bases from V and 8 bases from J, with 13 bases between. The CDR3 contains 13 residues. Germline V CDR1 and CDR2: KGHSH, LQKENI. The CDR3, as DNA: TGTGCCAGCTCATCGGGGGTTAGGGAGCCCCAGCATTTT. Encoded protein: CASSSGVREPQHF.

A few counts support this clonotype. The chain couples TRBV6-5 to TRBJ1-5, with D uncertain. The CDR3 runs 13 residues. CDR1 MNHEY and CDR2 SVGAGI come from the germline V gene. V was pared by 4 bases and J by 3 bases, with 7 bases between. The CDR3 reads CASSFSPNQPQHF. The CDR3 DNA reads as TGTGCCAGCAGTTTCTCCCCCAATCAGCCCCAGCATTTT.

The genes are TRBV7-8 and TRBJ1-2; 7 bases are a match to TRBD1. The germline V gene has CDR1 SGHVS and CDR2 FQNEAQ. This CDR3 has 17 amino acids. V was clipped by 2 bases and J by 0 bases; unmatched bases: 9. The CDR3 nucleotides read TGTGCCAGCAGCTTATTGGGACAGTTTAAAGCTAACTATGGCTACACCTTC. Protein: CASSLLGQFKANYGYTF.

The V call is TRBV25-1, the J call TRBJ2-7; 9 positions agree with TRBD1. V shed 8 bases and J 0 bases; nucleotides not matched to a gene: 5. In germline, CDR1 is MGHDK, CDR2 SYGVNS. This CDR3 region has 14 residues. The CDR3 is CASGDRESSYEQYF. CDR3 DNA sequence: TGTGCCAGCGGGGACAGGGAAAGCTCCTACGAGCAGTACTTC.

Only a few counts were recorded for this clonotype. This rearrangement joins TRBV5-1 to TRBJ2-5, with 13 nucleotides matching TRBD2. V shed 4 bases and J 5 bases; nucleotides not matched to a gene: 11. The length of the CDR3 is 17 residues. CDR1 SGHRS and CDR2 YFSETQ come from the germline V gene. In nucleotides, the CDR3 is TGCGCCAGCAGCCCCGGACTAGCGGGGGCGGAGGTGGAGACCCAGTACTTC. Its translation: CASSPGLAGAEVETQYF.